The clone carrying this T cell receptor (beta chain) was seen repeatedly, ten times or more. The antigen is undetermined. These data belong to a study of Graves' ophthalmopathy and Graves' hyperthyroidism. Study-level points and caveats: Using a 13-signature model, the authors split ophthalmopathy from stable hyperthyroidism, with roughly 90% sensitivity and 81.08% specificity.

CDR1 and CDR2 (germline): SNHLY, FYNNEI. V lost 3 bases and J lost 1, with 4 bases in between. The CDR3 length is 12 residues. Beta-chain TCR CDR3 regions were amplified from RNA transcripts. In the first round, RT-PCR was carried out with HTBI primers, and a multiplex PCR formed the second round. TCRdb fed the multiplex PCR reads into MiXCR, producing one record per CDR3 protein. The repertoire holds 400,000 or so distinct CDR3 sequences, with roughly 14% as singletons. The genes are TRBV2 and TRBJ2-7; D ambiguous. The TCR was taken from a woman between 18 and 30 years old with stable Graves' hyperthyroidism. The sequenced sample consisted of peripheral blood. As DNA, the CDR3 is TGTGCCAGCAGTGACAGGTCCTACGAGCAGTACTTC. Amino acids: CASSDRSYEQYF.